This T cell receptor (beta chain) was recorded in a study of shared clonotypes between healthy human individuals. Looked up from germline, CDR1 is SGHNT and CDR2 is YENEEA. V shed 5 bases and J shed 6 bases, with 17 bases lying between them. The CDR3 spans 15 residues. Deep was the level at which the assay was run. Replicate PCRs run on sorted subsets employed roughly 180 ng DNA, roughly 30,000 T cell genomes. The data were produced by immunoSEQ multiplex PCR, yet TCRdb's version contains in-frame clones alone and is incomplete. The sample carries under 600,000 clones, less than 98% recorded once. The chain joins TRBV11-3 to TRBJ2-1, with D perhaps TRBD2 (6 bases). Sequenced: naive CD4+ T cells sorted from blood. The subset here: CD45RA+ positively selected. The TCR originated in a woman between 25 and 40 years old in good health. CDR3 residues: CASSGGLEGANEQFF. The CDR3 DNA reads as TGTGCCAGCAGCGGGGGACTGGAGGGAGCCAATGAGCAGTTCTTC.